The rows below give T cell receptor beta chains drawn from one sample of a study of cytomegalovirus exposure and HLA in healthy donors. TCRdb's copy holds only in-frame clones and misses some; the assay was immunoSEQ multiplex PCR. The data contain about 160,000 clones, approximately 84% of them singletons. The sample comprised PBMCs. These receptors came from a male donor in good health and CMV-seropositive. CDR3s include the opening cysteine and the closing phenylalanine or tryptophan. Fields, in order: D gene, V gene, J gene, clone size, CDR3 protein, CDR3 DNA. The D gene is left open where the match is weak. Clone size is given for some rows only: seen once, a few or many times, or a class if the clone is expanded.

>-|TRBV15|TRBJ1-5|-
CATSRDRGQPQHF
TGTGCCACCAGCAGAGATAGGGGACAGCCCCAGCATTTT
>TRBD1|TRBV6-1|TRBJ2-1|-
CASRDRVEQFF
TGTGCCAGCAGGGACAGGGTCGAGCAGTTCTTC
>TRBD2|TRBV15|TRBJ2-1|once
CATSRDVAGGDEQFF
TGTGCCACCAGCAGAGATGTGGCGGGAGGGGATGAGCAGTTCTTC
>TRBD1|TRBV6-5|TRBJ2-5|-
CASSRTGAKETQYF
TGTGCCAGCAGCCGGACAGGGGCGAAAGAGACCCAGTACTTC
>TRBD1|TRBV27|TRBJ2-1|-
CASSSGQHLTRQFF
TGTGCCAGCAGTTCGGGACAGCACCTAACCCGGCAGTTCTTC
>TRBD1|TRBV7-2|TRBJ2-2|-
CASSARQGGELFF
TGTGCCAGCAGCGCCCGACAGGGCGGGGAGCTGTTTTTT
>-|TRBV6-1|TRBJ1-2|-
CASKRGREDGYTF
TGTGCCAGCAAGAGGGGCAGGGAGGACGGCTACACCTTC
>TRBD2|TRBV7-9|TRBJ2-7|-
CASSLEASGRTYEQYF
TGTGCCAGCAGCTTAGAGGCTAGCGGGAGAACCTACGAGCAGTACTTC
>TRBD1|TRBV30|TRBJ1-2|-
CAWSVQGVPNYGYTF
TGTGCCTGGAGTGTACAGGGGGTGCCTAACTATGGCTACACCTTC
>-|TRBV28|TRBJ2-3|-
CASSTRQGRPDTQYF
TGTGCCAGCAGTACTCGCCAGGGGCGTCCAGATACGCAGTATTTT
>TRBD2|TRBV5-1|TRBJ2-7|-
CASSLAGTSNDEQYF
TGCGCCAGCAGCTTGGCCGGGACTAGCAACGACGAGCAGTACTTC
>-|TRBV30|TRBJ2-2|-
CAWSVLNTGELFF
TGTGCCTGGAGTGTACTGAACACCGGGGAGCTGTTTTTT
>-|TRBV27|TRBJ1-1|few
CASSQGFEAFF
TGTGCCAGCAGCCAGGGTTTTGAAGCTTTCTTT
>-|TRBV6-5|TRBJ2-7|-
CASSSGTQATYEQYF
TGTGCCAGCAGTTCCGGGACACAAGCCACCTACGAGCAGTACTTC
>-|TRBV7-2|TRBJ2-7|-
CASSLVGQTGSEQYF
TGTGCCAGCAGCTTAGTAGGTCAGACAGGTAGCGAGCAGTACTTC
>TRBD1|TRBV6-5|TRBJ2-7|-
CASSYTGTGTYEQYF
TGTGCCAGCAGTTACACCGGGACAGGGACCTACGAGCAGTACTTC
>-|TRBV6-1|TRBJ1-5|-
CASGRELHQPQHF
TGTGCCAGCGGCAGGGAACTCCATCAGCCCCAGCATTTT
>-|TRBV5-1|TRBJ2-7|-
CASSLAPEGGYEQYF
TGCGCCAGCAGCTTGGCCCCGGAGGGAGGCTACGAGCAGTACTTC
>TRBD1|TRBV28|TRBJ1-2|-
CASSLQGDYGYTF
TGTGCCAGCAGTTTGCAGGGGGACTATGGCTACACCTTC
>-|TRBV30|TRBJ1-6|-
CAWTPGGSPLHF
TGTGCCTGGACCCCGGGTGGTTCACCCCTCCACTTT
>TRBD1|TRBV5-4|TRBJ1-2|-
CASSFAPRQGNGYTF
TGTGCCAGCAGCTTCGCGCCCCGACAGGGCAATGGCTACACCTTC
>TRBD1|TRBV19|TRBJ1-5|-
CATSGTENQPQHF
TGTGCCACTTCCGGGACAGAGAATCAGCCCCAGCATTTT
>TRBD1|TRBV28|TRBJ1-4|-
CASSSRGTEKLFF
TGTGCCAGCAGTTCCAGGGGGACTGAAAAACTGTTTTTT
>TRBD1|TRBV7-8|TRBJ1-1|-
CASSLTNRDRGSAFF
TGTGCCAGCAGCTTAACAAACAGGGACAGGGGTTCAGCTTTCTTT
>TRBD2|TRBV7-9|TRBJ2-7|-
CASGGGRGYEQYF
TGTGCCAGCGGTGGCGGGAGAGGTTACGAGCAGTACTTC
>-|TRBV6-1|TRBJ1-5|-
CASSEHTGNQPQHF
TGTGCCAGCAGCGAACACACAGGGAATCAGCCCCAGCATTTT
>-|TRBV19|TRBJ2-5|once
CASSLGRQETQYF
TGTGCCAGTAGCCTTGGGCGCCAAGAGACCCAGTACTTC
>TRBD1|TRBV7-8|TRBJ2-5|-
CASSPPGGLGETQYF
TGTGCCAGCAGCCCACCAGGGGGCTTGGGGGAGACCCAGTACTTC